The present T cell receptor (beta chain) was sequenced within a study of shared T cell receptors in the human thymus. Sequencing used immunoSEQ multiplex PCR; TCRdb keeps in-frame clones, though not all of them. The sample has approximately 730,000 clones; 75% to 90% are singletons. The V gene end was trimmed by 6 bases and the J gene end by 0 bases; junction bases not matched to a gene: 1. Germline CDR1 and CDR2: MNHEY and SVGAGI. The CDR3 is 14 residues long. The sample also formed part of further work on human thymus T cells. That paper states: Those donating were healthy Finnish infants in corrective surgery for congenital heart defects. Thymic material originated from resections removed in the course of corrective heart surgery. Thymic and blood repertoires appeared to carry a bias in their V and J gene usage. Related research reported highly overlapping thymic repertoires among unrelated individuals.

This TCR came from a girl less than two years old with a congenital heart defect. The rearrangement uses TRBV6-5 and TRBJ1-2, with TRBD1 matching over 10 bases. The source material was thymocytes. CDR3 sequence reads: CASRGQGPNYGYTF. The CDR3 region has the DNA TGTGCCAGCAGGGGACAGGGGCCTAACTATGGCTACACCTTC.